These 13 T cell receptor beta chains were sequenced from one sample in a study of T cells in Graves' hyperthyroidism and ophthalmopathy (dated by TCRdb to about 2019). The library was obtained by multiplex PCR. The instrument given in TCRdb is Illumina HiSeq 2000. The TCR beta CDR3 regions were amplified from the RNA transcripts. For the first round of RT-PCR on the TCR CDR3, the HTBI primer set was used together with the Qiagen OneStep RT-PCR kit. TCRdb itself trimmed the public reads at Q25 with fastp, ran MiXCR and retained productive beta chains. Entries that share a CDR3 protein sequence are merged under the most common genes and DNA. The sample profile shows approximately 640,000 distinct CDR3 sequences; 45% of them were found once. Jointly, the top ten make up 7% to 7.5% of the sample. Sequencing was carried out using peripheral blood or thyroid tissue (not recorded which). The receptors were sampled from an adult man with Graves' disease, either hyperthyroidism or ophthalmopathy (not recorded which).

Notes on this clonotype: Germline and junction disagree at one end, which may indicate a read error. V and J are TRBV15 and TRBJ1-4, with a weak D call TRBD1 (5 bases). In germline, CDR1 is LNHNV, CDR2 YYDKDF (reference sequence). CDR3 length: 16 residues. CDR3 DNA: TGTGCCACCAGCAGAGATTACGCAGGGAGGAATGACAAACTGTTTTTT. Translation gives CATSRDYAGRNDKLFF.

CDR3 in DNA: TGCAGTGCTCCCGACAGGGGACGGGAGAACTATGGCTACACCTTC. Residues: CSAPDRGRENYGYTF. The chain combines TRBV20-1 with TRBJ1-2; 8 nucleotides agree with TRBD1. Trimming at V came to 5 bases and at J to 2 bases, leaving 10 bases not matched to a gene. The germline gives CDR1 DFQATT, CDR2 SNEGSKA (reference sequence). The CDR3 extends over 15 amino acids.

The chain employs TRBV20-1 and TRBJ1-4; D ambiguous. The ends were cut back, 5 bases at V and 8 bases at J, with 9 bases in the middle. This CDR3 is 11 amino acids long. The V gene's germline CDR1 is DFQATT and CDR2 SNEGSKA (reference sequence). The CDR3 region has the DNA TGCAGTGCTTACGCGGGGGAAAAACTGTTTTTT. Its protein is CSAYAGEKLFF.

At least ten counts were recorded for this clonotype. The chain couples TRBV5-1 to TRBJ1-1, with D perhaps TRBD1 (6 bases). Trimming removed 4 bases from V and 0 bases from J, with 22 bases in between. The CDR3 spans 18 residues. CDR1 SGHRS and CDR2 YFSETQ come from the germline V gene. This CDR3 reads CASSTQVGAANVNTEAFF. The CDR3 region has the DNA TGCGCCAGCAGCACACAAGTGGGGGCAGCGAACGTGAACACTGAAGCTTTCTTT.

This clonotype was counted a few times. The rearrangement uses TRBV7-3 and TRBJ2-5, with D possibly TRBD2 on 5 matching bases. Trimming removed 5 bases at V and 9 bases at J, with 19 bases between. Germline CDR1 and CDR2: SGHTA and FQGTGA. The CDR3 covers 14 residues. The CDR3 nucleotides are TGTGCCAGCAGCCCCCCGCTAGGCCCCGGGGCCCAGTACTTC. It specifies CASSPPLGPGAQYF. Full variable domain (remainder filled in from reference TRBV7-3 and TRBJ2-5): GAGVSQTPSNKVTEKGKYVELRCDPISGHTALYWYRQSLGQGPEFLIYFQGTGAADDSGLPNDRFFAVRPEGSVSTLKIQRTERGDSAVYLCASSPPLGPGAQYFGPGTRLLVL.

This clonotype was seen repeatedly, ten times or more. V and J are TRBV15 and TRBJ1-1; no clear D gene. CDR3 length equals 13 residues. CDR1 LNHNV and CDR2 YYDKDF come from the germline V gene (reference sequence). The V gene lost 4 bases and the J gene lost 0 bases, with 6 bases spanning the gap. The CDR3 reads CATSTDLNTEAFF. For the CDR3, the DNA is TGTGCCACCAGCACCGACTTGAACACTGAAGCTTTCTTT.

This chain joins TRBV5-4 and TRBJ2-7; D is possibly TRBD2 (6 bases). This CDR3 is built from 14 residues. CDR1 is SGHNT and CDR2 is YYREEE in the germline V gene (reference sequence). With 0 bases removed from V and 6 bases from J, the gap between germline ends came to 13 bases. The CDR3 loop is CASSLAGRRGEQYF. CDR3 DNA sequence: TGTGCCAGCAGCTTGGCTGGGAGGAGGGGCGAGCAGTACTTC.

A few counts support this clonotype. The V and J genes are TRBV2 and TRBJ2-5; TRBD2 matches at 12 bases. Germline CDR1 is SNHLY and CDR2 is FYNNEI. V shed 7 bases, J shed 2 bases, and the junction held 5 bases outside the gene matches. CDR3 length: 15 amino acids. CDR3 protein: CASTSGRAFQETQYF. CDR3 DNA: TGTGCCAGCACTAGCGGGAGGGCGTTTCAAGAGACCCAGTACTTC.

The sample holds many counts of this clonotype. The chain combines TRBV9 with TRBJ1-1; possible D gene TRBD1, 5 bases. This CDR3 is 16 amino acids long. V gave up 2 bases and J gave up 0 bases, with 14 bases separating them. From germline, CDR1 is SGDLS and CDR2 YYNGEE. CDR3 protein: CASSVAEGLMNTEAFF. In DNA, the CDR3 is TGTGCCAGCAGCGTCGCTGAGGGACTTATGAACACTGAAGCTTTCTTT. The full variable domain, rest sourced from reference TRBV9 and TRBJ1-1, is DSGVTQTPKHLITATGQRVTLRCSPRSGDLSVYWYQQSLDQGLQFLIQYYNGEERAKGNILERFSAQQFPDLHSELNLSSLELGDSALYFCASSVAEGLMNTEAFFGQGTRLTVV.

This clonotype was recorded a few times. One junction end disagrees with the germline gene, perhaps due to a read error. The V gene is TRBV10-3, the J gene TRBJ2-2; D unresolved. This CDR3 has 14 residues. The germline CDR1 and CDR2 sequences are ENHRY and SYGVKD. The CDR3 DNA sequence: TGTGCCAGCAGTTCCGCAGGGAACACCGGGGAGCTGTTTTTT. Translated, it gives CASSSAGNTGELFF.

This sequence joins TRBV29-1 and TRBJ2-7; tentative D call: TRBD2 (5 bases). The V gene's germline CDR1 is SQVTM and CDR2 ANQGSEA. The V gene lost 0 bases and the J gene lost 3 bases, with 21 bases spanning the gap. This CDR3 comprises 17 residues. CDR3 DNA: TGCAGCGTTGAAGAACGCCGGAGGATAGGTGGTTTCTACGAGCAGTACTTC. Translating gives CSVEERRRIGGFYEQYF.

The J gene is TRBJ1-5, the V gene TRBV24-1, with D uncertain. The V gene's germline CDR1 is KGHDR and CDR2 SFDVKD. The V end was cut by 5 bases, the J end by 0 bases, with 7 bases between. The CDR3 consists of 14 residues. The CDR3 reads CATSVRDSNQPQHF. The CDR3, as DNA: TGTGCCACCAGTGTCCGCGATAGCAATCAGCCCCAGCATTTT.

This clonotype has only a few counts. The CDR3 protein is CASSLVETGGSEKLFF. CDR3 nucleotide sequence: TGTGCCAGCAGCTTAGTCGAAACGGGCGGGAGCGAAAAACTGTTTTTT. The chain uses TRBV7-2 and TRBJ1-4; unclear D gene. The V gene lost 1 base and the J gene lost 8 bases, with 17 bases spanning the gap. This CDR3 region has 16 residues. Looked up from germline, CDR1 is SGHTA and CDR2 is FQGNSA.